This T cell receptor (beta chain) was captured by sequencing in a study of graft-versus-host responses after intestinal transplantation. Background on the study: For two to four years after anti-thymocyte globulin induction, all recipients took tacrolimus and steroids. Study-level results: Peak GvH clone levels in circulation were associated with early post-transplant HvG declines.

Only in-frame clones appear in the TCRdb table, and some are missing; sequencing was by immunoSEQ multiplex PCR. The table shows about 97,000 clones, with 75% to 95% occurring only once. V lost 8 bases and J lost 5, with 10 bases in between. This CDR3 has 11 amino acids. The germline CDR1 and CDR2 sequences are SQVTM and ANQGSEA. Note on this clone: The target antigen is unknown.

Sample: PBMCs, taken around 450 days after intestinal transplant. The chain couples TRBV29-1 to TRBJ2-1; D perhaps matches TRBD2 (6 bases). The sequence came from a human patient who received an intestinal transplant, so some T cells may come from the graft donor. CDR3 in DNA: TGCAGCACGCCTAGCGACAATGAGCAGTTCTTC. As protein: CSTPSDNEQFF.